The TCR beta chain under discussion was sequenced for a study of OX40 agonist ivuxolimab in advanced cancers. Looking at the study overall: Ivuxolimab was an agonistic, fully human IgG2 monoclonal antibody directed against OX40 (CD134), a costimulatory receptor. Intravenous ivuxolimab was administered to patients every 2 weeks at six dose levels: 0.01, 0.1, 0.3, 1.5, 3 and 10 mg/kg. Among the approximately 50 dose-escalation patients, about 20 had hepatocellular carcinoma, around 15 melanoma, 9 renal cell carcinoma and 9 head and neck cancer. In the dose-escalation cohort, approximately 83% of patients were male, and the mean age was roughly 56 years with a range of about 20 to 79. Patients were allowed to have had prior anti-PD-1, anti-PD-L1 or anti-CTLA-4 therapy, and approximately 41% of the dose-escalation patients had previously received checkpoint inhibitors. Partial responses occurred in three dose-escalation patients: two with cutaneous melanoma and one with hepatocellular carcinoma. The point of sequencing TCRbeta in the periphery was to test whether ivuxolimab changed TCR sequence diversity and drove clonal T-cell expansion. The paper covers the monotherapy dose-escalation part of the phase I ivuxolimab trial, which included N = 52 patients.

The trial excluded patients who had a history of autoimmune disease or who were on systemic immunosuppression. Peripheral blood for TCR sequencing was collected from all dose cohorts at baseline, on cycle 4 day 1, and on cycle 7 day 1. Samples came from an open-label, multicenter, first-in-human phase I dose-escalation trial of ivuxolimab. Adults with locally advanced or metastatic head and neck squamous cell, hepatocellular, melanoma or renal cell carcinoma were enrolled in the trial. Before TCR sequencing, CD4+ T cells and CD8+ T cells were sorted from peripheral blood as separate populations. At the junction V is shortened by 5 bases and J by 4 bases, with 8 bases in between. Counted from cysteine to phenylalanine, this CDR3 has 12 amino acids. The read is trimmed to its CDR3 DNA, 36 bases read in frame from base 1. From a lookup of the germline V gene, CDR1 and CDR2 are MNHEY and SVGAGI. To sequence the TCRbeta CDR3 region, genomic DNA was isolated from the sorted cells. The immunoSEQ Assay was used to sequence the TCRbeta CDR3 regions. TCRdb re-hosts the immuneACCESS table, in-frame sequences only. Its copies lack some clones; in the studies checked, an unresolved V gene accounts for under half of them, and the cause for the rest is not known. The sample table contains under 60,000 clones; only one count was recorded for around 89% of them. The ten largest clonotypes hold approximately 5% of the sample.

Summary of the overall study and its limitations: Clonal expansion of both CD4+ and CD8+ blood T cells was observed from baseline to week 6 at doses 0.1 to 3.0 mg/kg. In the 0.1-3.0 mg/kg groups, partial responders were among the patients with the lowest normalized peripheral clonal expansion, particularly in CD8+ T cells. Low levels of normalized T-cell clonal expansion were also shown by some nonresponding patients. Which antigens the clonally expanded peripheral T cells were specific for was not determined. After ivuxolimab, CD8+ T cells had more expanded clones than CD4+ T cells on average.

About this clone: No antigen is known for it. One base away there is no much larger clone; base qualities are not given.

Here the chain combines TRBV6-5 and TRBJ2-5; TRBD1 could be the D gene, as 5 bases match. Sequenced material: CD4+ or CD8+ T cells sorted from blood, taken in a trial of the OX40 agonist ivuxolimab. The TCR comes from an adult with an advanced solid tumor such as melanoma, head and neck, liver or kidney cancer. The DNA sequence reads TGTGCCAGCAGTAATAGGGGAGAGACCCAGTACTTC. This sequence encodes CASSNRGETQYF.